The table lists the clone carrying this T cell receptor beta chain with a few counts. Study processing details: Estimation of nucleated cell counts relied on the amplification of reference gene primers. Assay used: immunoSEQ multiplex PCR; TCRdb lists only in-frame clones, some missing. The D gene and trimming were derived from the DNA, and the V and J assignments and clone size from that table. In the table there are tens of thousands of clones, about four fifths of which are singletons. The CDR3 length is 13 residues. From germline, CDR1 is GTSNPN and CDR2 SVGIG (reference sequence). V lost 4 bases, J lost 7 bases, and 6 bases stayed unmatched. The data stem from a study of blood T cell repertoires in COVID-19.

The J gene is TRBJ2-1, the V gene TRBV30, with 8 bases matching TRBD2. The TCR originated in a man between 65 and 85 years old with acute or convalescent COVID-19. Sequencing was done on a sample of peripheral blood. The DNA for the CDR3 is TGTGCCTGGACAGCGGGAGTGATTAATGAGCAGTTCTTC. It specifies CAWTAGVINEQFF.